What follows is one T cell receptor (beta chain) and its context. Antigen unknown. Healthy individuals who donated bone marrow served as the donors. V trimming: 3 bases; J trimming: 5 bases; junction bases outside the gene matches: 9. This CDR3 contains 15 residues. Germline-derived CDR1 and CDR2 are MGHRA and YSYEKL. These data originate in a study of cytomegalovirus exposure and HLA in healthy donors. With 60 Vbeta and 13 Jbeta primers, the PCR was carried out. Measured with immunoSEQ multiplex PCR; TCRdb has only the in-frame clones, and not every one. The data hold some 140,000 clones, with about four fifths observed a single time. Findings of the study overall: A later analysis, which compared TCR beta chains of equal frequency, found the HLA-associated ones more clonally expanded. The sole available immune exposure information was CMV serostatus.

The clonotype was recovered from a man aged 18-30 years in good health and CMV-seronegative. The source material was PBMCs. V usage is TRBV4-1 and J usage is TRBJ2-5, with 7 bases that match TRBD1. The CDR3 reads CASSQSQDRVETQYF. In nucleotides, the CDR3 is TGCGCCAGCAGCCAGTCCCAAGACAGGGTTGAGACCCAGTACTTC.